The TCR beta chain described here comes from a study of cytomegalovirus exposure and HLA in healthy donors. A multiplex PCR was run with 60 Vbeta primers and 13 Jbeta primers. The assay was immunoSEQ multiplex PCR, and TCRdb's table has in-frame clones only and misses some. The sample shows around 150,000 clones, about three quarters of them seen only once. Sequenced sample: PBMCs. The receptor was isolated from a man aged 35-49 years in good health and CMV-seronegative.

The CDR3 DNA sequence: TGTGCCAGCGCTGTTGGACAGGGGCCCTACGAGCAGTACTTC. The encoded protein is CASAVGQGPYEQYF. This rearrangement joins TRBV27 to TRBJ2-7, with 9 bases fitting TRBD1. In germline, CDR1 is MNHEY, CDR2 SMNVEV (reference sequence). V was pared by 8 bases and J by 2 bases, with 7 bases of the junction left unmatched. The CDR3 is 14 residues long.